This TCR beta chain was recovered during a study of T cell repertoires in cytomegalovirus infection (dated by TCRdb to 2018 to 2020). At the level of the whole study: The HLA type of each donor mattered for the analysis, because public TCR beta signatures pointed to carriage of CMV infection along with the matching HLA type.

The full study reports these points: Carriers of CMV infection plus the relevant HLA type were discriminated by the cumulative frequency of public TCR beta family members in the study cohort and in an independent 352-donor cohort. The ex vivo response was dominated by HLA-C-restricted CMV-specific TCR beta clonotypes, and the single most frequent clonotype in two of eight donors was supplied by these HLA-C-restricted clonotypes.

Sequencing was carried out with an Illumina HiSeq 1500. TCRdb reprocessed the public reads (quality trimming at Q25 with fastp, clone calling with MiXCR) and kept in-frame beta chains. Merged by CDR3 protein, the rows form single entries marked with the most common genes and DNA. This sample has some 680,000 distinct CDR3 sequences in its table, and 35% of those were observed once. The top ten clonotypes cover roughly 2.9% of the sample. A remark on this clonotype: Its antigen remains unidentified. Base qualities are missing; no much larger clone stands one base away.

The source material was PBMCs. The TCR comes from a human donor in good health (CMV status not recorded). Some clones in this sample may be carry-over from other donors' samples.

The CDR3 amino acid sequence is: CARSLRTSGSTDTQYF. The DNA is TGTGCCAGGAGCCTACGGACTAGCGGTAGCACAGATACGCAGTATTTT. The chain couples TRBV7-2 to TRBJ2-3; 10 bases in the junction line up with TRBD2. Measured from the cysteine to the phenylalanine, the CDR3 is 16 residues long. Solely the CDR3 DNA is kept, with 48 bases framed from the first base. V has 9 bases trimmed and J has 0 bases trimmed; junction bases matching no gene number 9. CDR1 and CDR2 are read off the germline V gene as SGHTA and FQGNSA.